A single sample gave rise to the 20 T cell receptor beta chains below, sequenced in a study of T cells after posttransplantation cyclophosphamide. Cyclophosphamide on days +3 and +4 followed busulfan-fludarabine conditioning and a marrow graft. Produced via immunoSEQ multiplex PCR; TCRdb's table is partial and in-frame only. The table includes around 37,000 clones, 78% detected once. This specimen was CD4+ T cells sorted from blood, taken about 1,900 days after a stem cell transplant with posttransplant cyclophosphamide. The receptors were sampled from a female patient in her thirties or forties who received an allogeneic stem cell transplant from a related donor, was CMV-positive, and had no GVHD. Part of the T cell pool may stem from the graft donor.

A single count supports this clone. The V and J genes are TRBV5-6 and TRBJ1-1; D is unclear. The germline V and J ends were trimmed by 2 bases and 8 bases, with 7 bases remaining between them. CDR3 length: 11 amino acids. The germline V gene encodes CDR1 SGHDT and CDR2 YYEEEE. The CDR3 loop is CASSLQREAFF. The DNA for the CDR3 is TGTGCCAGCAGCTTACAAAGAGAAGCTTTCTTT.

This clone was counted many times. This chain joins TRBV6-5 and TRBJ1-1; D is unclear. Per the germline V gene, CDR1 is MNHEY and CDR2 is SVGAGI. The CDR3 sequence is 13 residues long. Trimming took off 4 bases at V and 8 bases at J, with 14 bases between the two ends. CDR3 nucleotide sequence: TGTGCCAGCAGTTCTCAGGTCCCTCCGGAAGCTTTCTTT. Translation: CASSSQVPPEAFF.

The chain has TRBV7-3 and TRBJ1-5, with D maybe TRBD1 (6 bases). Germline V CDR1 and CDR2: SGHTA, FQGTGA. CDR3 length: 13 residues. With 1 base removed from V and 9 bases from J, the gap between germline ends came to 10 bases. The CDR3: CASSLNLGGPQHF. CDR3 DNA: TGTGCCAGCAGCTTAAACCTAGGGGGGCCCCAGCATTTT.

V is TRBV19 and J is TRBJ2-2, with 10 positions matching TRBD1. Germline V gene lookup returns CDR1 LNHDA and CDR2 SQIVND (reference sequence). After removal of 5 bases from V and 3 bases from J, the junction contained 3 bases not matched to a gene. The CDR3 has 15 residues. CDR3 sequence (DNA): TGTGCCAGTAGTCTAGGGACAGGGGACACCGGGGAGCTGTTTTTT. Encoded protein: CASSLGTGDTGELFF.

The chain joins TRBV7-3 to TRBJ2-1; TRBD2 aligns across 12 bases. The V and J ends lost 5 bases and 4 bases, in that order; junction bases with no gene match: 12. The CDR3 consists of 18 residues. CDR1 and CDR2 from the germline V gene are SGHTA and FQGTGA. CDR3 region: CASSPKASGGAGYNEQFF. CDR3 in DNA: TGTGCCAGCAGCCCAAAGGCTAGCGGGGGGGCCGGTTACAATGAGCAGTTCTTC.

The rearrangement joins TRBV5-4 to TRBJ2-1; possible D gene TRBD1, 7 bases. V dropped 4 bases and J dropped 10 bases, with 12 bases sitting between them. CDR1 is SGHNT, CDR2 YYREEE, per germline (reference sequence). CDR3 length: 12 amino acids. The CDR3 sequence is CASSETGREQFF. Written as DNA, the CDR3 is TGTGCCAGCAGCGAGACAGGGAGGGAGCAGTTCTTC.

The V gene is TRBV28, the J gene TRBJ2-7; TRBD1 matches 10 bases. V shed 5 bases and J 4 bases; nucleotides not matched to a gene: 8. CDR1 is MDHEN and CDR2 is SYDVKM in the germline V gene. The CDR3 covers 15 residues. CDR3 sequence reads: CASSPPGTGEYEQYF. The CDR3 DNA follows: TGTGCCAGCAGTCCGCCGGGGACAGGGGAATACGAGCAGTACTTC.

This chain joins TRBV9 and TRBJ1-2, with unresolved D. In germline, CDR1 is SGDLS, CDR2 YYNGEE. V lost 0 bases and J lost 4, with 4 bases in between. The length of the CDR3 is 12 residues. The chain's CDR3 is CASSVGRYGYTF. CDR3 coding DNA: TGTGCCAGCAGCGTAGGTCGCTATGGCTACACCTTC.

The chain joins TRBV29-1 to TRBJ2-1; a weak D match, TRBD2 (5 bases). The germline CDR1 and CDR2 sequences are SQVTM and ANQGSEA. This CDR3 has 11 amino acids. V was trimmed by 4 bases and J by 7 bases, leaving 8 bases between them. CDR3: CSVGGKNEQFF. In DNA, the CDR3 is TGCAGCGTTGGAGGGAAAAATGAGCAGTTCTTC.

The chain combines TRBV27 with TRBJ1-1, with D perhaps matching TRBD1 (5 bases). This CDR3 contains 15 residues. V was cut by 5 bases and J by 5 bases, with 18 bases left in between. The germline CDR1 and CDR2 sequences are MNHEY and SMNVEV (reference sequence). This chain's CDR3 is CASSTKGQGRTEAFF. Written as DNA, the CDR3 is TGTGCCAGCAGTACGAAGGGCCAGGGAAGGACTGAAGCTTTCTTT.

This chain links TRBV19 with TRBJ2-3; TRBD1 might be the D (6 bases). This CDR3 spans 15 amino acids. Germline CDR1 is LNHDA and CDR2 is SQIVND (reference sequence). Trimming took 9 bases from V and 3 from J, leaving 19 bases between them. CDR3 sequence (DNA): TGTGCCAGCGGGGACACAGGGATTGGAACAGATACGCAGTATTTT. Its translation: CASGDTGIGTDTQYF.

This sequence joins TRBV7-3 and TRBJ2-2; TRBD1 aligns across 9 bases. V trimming: 5 bases; J trimming: 0 bases; junction bases outside the gene matches: 1. The CDR3 contains 15 residues. Germline V gene lookup returns CDR1 SGHTA and CDR2 FQGTGA. CDR3 amino acids: CASSRDRANTGELFF. CDR3 nucleotides: TGTGCCAGCAGCCGGGACAGGGCGAACACCGGGGAGCTGTTTTTT.

The chain carries TRBV11-2 and TRBJ1-2, with D unclear. Per the germline V gene, CDR1 is SGHAT and CDR2 is FQNNGV. Trimming shortened V by 0 bases and J by 5 bases, and 13 bases separated the two germline ends. The CDR3 has 15 residues. The DNA for the CDR3 is TGTGCCAGCAGCTTAGATCAATGGGCCACGTATGGCTACACCTTC. Translation: CASSLDQWATYGYTF.

The chain joins TRBV29-1 to TRBJ2-1; 11 bases are shared with TRBD2. The CDR3 length is 14 residues. Germline V lookup: CDR1 SQVTM, CDR2 ANQGSEA. The trim removed 5 bases at V and 4 bases at J, leaving 4 bases unmatched. CDR3 coding DNA: TGCAGCGTTTCACTAGCGGGGGTTTACAATGAGCAGTTCTTC. Translating it yields CSVSLAGVYNEQFF.

The chain is built from TRBV5-1 and TRBJ2-7, with D perhaps matching TRBD2 (6 bases). Germline V gives CDR1 SGHRS, CDR2 YFSETQ. Between the trimmed V and J ends, which lost 4 bases and 3 bases, there was a span of 20 bases. This CDR3 has 16 amino acids. The CDR3 DNA is TGCGCCAGCAGCCCCGGCTTGGGGGGTCCGGACTACGAGCAGTACTTC. Residues: CASSPGLGGPDYEQYF.

The genes are TRBV7-3 and TRBJ1-6; TRBD1 aligns across 8 bases. With 6 bases clipped from V and 9 bases from J, the junction kept 13 bases outside the gene matches. Germline V gives CDR1 SGHTA, CDR2 FQGTGA. CDR3 length equals 16 residues. The CDR3 DNA follows: TGTGCCAGCAGTCACAGGGGGGGGTACAGCGGTTCACCCCTCCACTTT. It translates to CASSHRGGYSGSPLHF.

The chain employs TRBV2 and TRBJ1-1; 8 nucleotides align to TRBD1. The V segment lost 7 bases and the J segment 1 base; nucleotides outside the gene matches: 14. The CDR3 has 17 residues. Germline V gene sequence: CDR1 SNHLY, CDR2 FYNNEI. CDR3 protein: CASIYDRGHRWNTEAFF. The CDR3 DNA reads TGTGCCAGCATATACGACAGGGGTCACCGTTGGAACACTGAAGCTTTCTTT.

The chain uses TRBV9 and TRBJ1-4; 7 bases line up with TRBD1. The ends lost 0 bases at V and 1 base at J; junction bases unmatched: 3. CDR3 length: 16 residues. Germline lookup yields CDR1 SGDLS and CDR2 YYNGEE. CDR3 in amino acids: CASSVDGTETNEKLFF. The CDR3 region has the DNA TGTGCCAGCAGCGTAGATGGGACAGAAACTAATGAAAAACTGTTTTTT.

This chain links TRBV4-3 with TRBJ1-4; TRBD1 aligns across 8 bases. The CDR3 loop spans 14 amino acids. The J segment lost 7 bases and the V segment lost 5 bases, leaving 6 bases of the junction unmatched. Germline V gives CDR1 LGHNA, CDR2 YSLEER. The CDR3 coding sequence is TGCGCCAGCAGCATCCGGGACAGGACTGAAAAACTGTTTTTT. Translation gives CASSIRDRTEKLFF.

V gene TRBV4-2 combines with J gene TRBJ1-5; 9 bases fit TRBD1. Germline values: CDR1 LGHNA, CDR2 YNFKEQ. CDR3 length: 20 residues. V shed 4 bases, J shed 2 bases, and the junction held 18 bases outside the gene matches. The CDR3 sequence is CASSPPPGQGLGGRNQPQHF. Here the CDR3 DNA reads TGTGCCAGCAGCCCACCTCCGGGACAGGGATTGGGGGGACGCAATCAGCCCCAGCATTTT.